The rows below give T cell receptor beta chains drawn from one sample of a study of shared clonotypes between healthy human individuals. The method was immunoSEQ multiplex PCR; TCRdb's version includes in-frame clones alone and lacks a portion of them. The profile shows hundreds of thousands of clones, around 96% of them singletons. Sequenced: naive CD4+ T cells sorted from blood. The receptors shown here come from a woman aged 25 to 39 in good health. Each CDR3 is given with its conserved first and last residue. Each record gives: V gene, clone size, J gene, D gene, CDR3 length, CDR3 protein, CDR3 DNA. D genes are given only for firm matches. Where a row states a size, it is once, few, many or the class of an expanded clone; other rows omit it.

>TRBV25-1|NA|TRBJ1-2|NA|14
CASSGPAVTNGYTF
TGTGCCAGCAGTGGTCCGGCGGTAACAAATGGCTACACCTTC
>TRBV28|once|TRBJ2-3|NA|14
CASSFQGRGDTQYF
TGTGCCAGCAGTTTTCAGGGGAGGGGAGATACGCAGTATTTT
>TRBV30|NA|TRBJ2-7|TRBD2|12
CAPRGVSYEQYF
TGTGCCCCCCGGGGGGTTTCCTACGAGCAGTACTTC
>TRBV27|NA|TRBJ2-2|NA|14
CASSLEGAGGELFF
TGTGCCAGCAGTTTGGAGGGGGCAGGCGGGGAGCTGTTTTTT
>TRBV6-1|once|TRBJ1-2|TRBD1|13
CASSGQGLYGYTF
TGTGCCAGCAGCGGACAGGGACTCTATGGCTACACCTTC
>TRBV6-1|NA|TRBJ1-3|NA|14
CASSEGGTLNTIYF
TGTGCCAGCAGTGAAGGGGGGACATTAAACACCATATATTTT
>TRBV18|NA|TRBJ2-2|NA|17
CASSPQGDRRNTGELFF
TGTGCCAGCTCACCTCAGGGCGACAGGAGAAACACCGGGGAGCTGTTTTTT
>TRBV28|NA|TRBJ1-5|TRBD1|16
CASSPQGTGASKPQHF
TGTGCCAGCAGCCCCCAGGGGACAGGCGCCTCTAAGCCCCAGCATTTT
>TRBV9|NA|TRBJ1-2|TRBD1|19
CASSVPGGMPTGGNYGYTF
TGTGCCAGCAGCGTCCCTGGAGGGATGCCAACAGGGGGCAACTATGGCTACACCTTC
>TRBV19|NA|TRBJ1-2|NA|14
CASSTGNSGSGYTF
TGTGCCAGTAGTACGGGAAACTCGGGGAGTGGCTACACCTTC
>TRBV4-1|NA|TRBJ2-2|TRBD2|17
CASSKTSSGVNTGELFF
TGCGCCAGCAGCAAGACCTCTAGCGGGGTGAACACCGGGGAGCTGTTTTTT
>TRBV18|NA|TRBJ2-7|TRBD1|15
CASSQRTGSSYEQYF
TGTGCCAGCTCGCAACGGACAGGAAGCTCCTACGAGCAGTACTTC
>TRBV7-6|NA|TRBJ1-3|NA|13
CASSLDRRNTIYF
TGTGCCAGCAGCTTGGACAGAAGAAACACCATATATTTT
>TRBV28|NA|TRBJ1-2|NA|11
CASSFPYGYTF
TGTGCCAGCAGTTTTCCCTATGGCTACACCTTC
>TRBV5-1|NA|TRBJ2-7|TRBD2|16
CASSPNSGSGTYEQYF
TGCGCCAGCAGCCCAAATAGCGGGAGTGGCACCTACGAGCAGTACTTC
>TRBV28|once|TRBJ1-1|NA|17
CASSLGGARGMNTEAFF
TGTGCCAGCAGTTTAGGGGGGGCGCGGGGTATGAACACTGAAGCTTTCTTT
>TRBV5-4|NA|TRBJ1-4|NA|17
CASSTQPGGATNEKLFF
TGTGCCAGCAGCACCCAACCCGGGGGCGCAACTAATGAAAAACTGTTTTTT
>TRBV27|NA|TRBJ2-7|TRBD2|14
CASSFSSGPYEQYF
TGTGCCAGCAGCTTCAGTAGCGGGCCCTACGAGCAGTACTTC
>TRBV28|once|TRBJ1-1|NA|14
CASNNGWRGTEAFF
TGTGCCAGCAATAACGGGTGGAGGGGCACTGAAGCTTTCTTT
>TRBV7-2|NA|TRBJ2-7|NA|15
CASRPSAVPRYEQYF
TGTGCCAGCAGACCCTCCGCGGTACCACGCTACGAGCAGTACTTC
>TRBV28|NA|TRBJ2-5|NA|12
CASSLTLGTQYF
TGTGCCAGCAGTCTGACATTGGGGACCCAGTACTTC
>TRBV4-1|NA|TRBJ2-5|NA|13
CASSKTSPETQYF
TGCGCCAGCAGCAAAACTTCTCCAGAGACCCAGTACTTC
>TRBV27|NA|TRBJ1-5|NA|19
CASSLSYSGVGNSNQPQHF
TGTGCCAGCAGTTTATCGTATTCAGGGGTTGGGAATAGCAATCAGCCCCAGCATTTT
>TRBV7-2|few|TRBJ2-7|TRBD2|16
CASSLESSGRYHEQYF
TGTGCCAGCAGCCTGGAATCTAGCGGGAGATACCACGAGCAGTACTTC
>TRBV5-1|NA|TRBJ1-1|NA|16
CASSPGRLEMNTEAFF
TGCGCCAGCAGCCCGGGACGGCTGGAAATGAACACTGAAGCTTTCTTT
>TRBV7-2|NA|TRBJ2-3|TRBD2|15
CASSGWSAGGDTQYF
TGTGCCAGCAGTGGATGGTCTGCGGGAGGAGATACGCAGTATTTT
>TRBV29-1|NA|TRBJ2-7|NA|12
CSVVLPSYEQYF
TGCAGCGTTGTCTTACCCTCCTACGAGCAGTACTTC
>TRBV4-2|NA|TRBJ2-1|NA|15
CASSPWGSSYNEQFF
TGTGCCAGCAGCCCTTGGGGGAGCTCCTACAATGAGCAGTTCTTC
>TRBV7-9|NA|TRBJ2-1|TRBD2|15
CASSLLADRYNEQFF
TGTGCCAGCAGCTTACTAGCGGATCGTTACAATGAGCAGTTCTTC
>TRBV7-2|NA|TRBJ1-1|NA|14
CASSWKTASTEAFF
TGTGCCAGCAGCTGGAAGACAGCCAGCACTGAAGCTTTCTTT
>TRBV4-2|NA|TRBJ1-2|NA|14
CASSQDLGGRGYTF
TGTGCCAGCAGCCAAGATTTGGGGGGCCGGGGCTACACCTTC
>TRBV19|NA|TRBJ1-6|NA|13
CATSQPGNSPLHF
TGTGCCACTTCCCAGCCAGGAAATTCACCCCTCCACTTT
>TRBV27|NA|TRBJ2-7|NA|13
CASSSPRGYEQYF
TGTGCCAGCAGTTCCCCCAGGGGCTACGAGCAGTACTTC
>TRBV28|NA|TRBJ2-5|NA|12
CAIGSPGETQYF
TGTGCCATCGGGAGCCCCGGAGAGACCCAGTACTTC